A single T cell receptor (beta chain) is shown here with its context. Its target is not known. Germline V gene lookup returns CDR1 SGHNT and CDR2 YENEEA. Losses at the gene ends were 0 bases for V and 5 bases for J; bases not matched to a gene: 7. CDR3 length: 17 amino acids. These data originate in a study of identifying expanded T cells in peripheral blood. The method was immunoSEQ multiplex PCR; TCRdb's version includes in-frame clones alone and lacks a portion of them. This sample carries 60,000 to 65,000 clones, roughly four fifths of them seen once, and the ten largest clones take over 15%. Broader study findings: Over about two and four weeks, about 17 and 20 clones changed, versus roughly 1.1 between replicates. Variance in clone template counts between approximately two-week samples significantly increased with total template count across all healthy donors.

No infections or other immune events were documented during collection. The sequenced sample was blood. The sequence came from a person between 18 and 75 years old in good health. This rearrangement joins TRBV11-3 to TRBJ2-1; 10 nucleotides line up with TRBD2. CDR3 DNA: TGTGCCAGCAGCTTAGAGGAGGTACTAGCGGGGAACAATGAGCAGTTCTTC. It yields the protein CASSLEEVLAGNNEQFF.